Below are 8 T cell receptor beta chains sequenced from a single sample in a study of T cells after yellow fever vaccination (dated by TCRdb to about 2019). Library creation used 5' RACE. These reads were obtained on an Illumina NovaSeq 6000. The public sequencing data were trimmed at Q25 with fastp and processed into clonotypes with MiXCR by TCRdb, which kept only in-frame beta chains. Every distinct CDR3 protein forms one entry, paired with its most common genes and DNA. Here the sample has 300,000 to 350,000 distinct CDR3 sequences; approximately 12% occur a single time. 3% to 4% of the sample belongs to the ten largest clones. The treatment or condition label here, explained by the study, means: live attenuated yellow fever vaccine strain. Sequencing was performed on CD4+ T cells sorted from PBMCs, taken 45 days after the yellow fever booster vaccination. The receptor set was obtained from a young man who received the YFV17D yellow fever vaccine.

This clonotype has more than one count but fewer than ten. The CDR3 reads CASSSTQGFGANVLTF. CDR3 DNA: TGTGCCAGCAGCTCGACCCAGGGGTTTGGGGCCAACGTCCTGACTTTC. The chain joins TRBV7-6 to TRBJ2-6; TRBD1 is a possible D gene (6 bases). CDR1 SGHVS and CDR2 FNYEAQ come from the germline V gene. The CDR3 is 16 amino acids. Trimming removed 4 bases at V and 3 bases at J, with 13 bases between.

In this sample, this clonotype turned up a few times. V usage is TRBV9 and J usage is TRBJ1-6; unclear D gene. This CDR3 contains 16 residues. Deletions cut 0 bases from V and 8 bases from J, with 15 bases between. Germline V gene sequence: CDR1 SGDLS, CDR2 YYNGEE. CDR3 loop: CASSVAGYGFDSPLHF. In DNA form, the CDR3 reads TGTGCCAGCAGCGTAGCCGGGTACGGGTTTGATTCACCCCTCCACTTT.

The chain is built from TRBV20-1 and TRBJ1-1; 8 nucleotides agree with TRBD1. Germline V gives CDR1 DFQATT, CDR2 SNEGSKA (reference sequence). Unmatched junction bases numbered 7, after V lost 5 bases and J lost 5 bases. This CDR3 region has 13 residues. This chain's CDR3 is CSADRGRGTEAFF. CDR3 nucleotide sequence: TGCAGTGCTGACAGGGGAAGAGGGACTGAAGCTTTCTTT.

This chain uses TRBV5-6 with TRBJ1-5, with 7 bases matching TRBD1. The V and J ends lost 4 bases and 2 bases, in that order; junction bases with no gene match: 9. The CDR3 spans 16 residues. Germline V CDR1 and CDR2: SGHDT, YYEEEE. CDR3 in amino acids: CASSTTGTAGNQPQHF. In nucleotides, the CDR3 is TGTGCCAGCAGCACCACAGGGACAGCGGGCAATCAGCCCCAGCATTTT.

The chain couples TRBV5-4 to TRBJ2-5; 9 bases are shared with TRBD1. CDR1 is SGHNT and CDR2 is YYREEE in the germline V gene (reference sequence). Trimming cost V 3 bases and J 3 bases; bases outside gene matches: 3. This CDR3 is 14 amino acids long. In DNA form, the CDR3 reads TGTGCCAGCAGCTCACAGGGGGCTGAAGAGACCCAGTACTTC. Translation gives CASSSQGAEETQYF.

The rearrangement links TRBV3-1 to TRBJ2-5, with 7 bases matching TRBD2. CDR3 length: 14 amino acids. Germline CDR1 LGHDT, CDR2 YNNKEL (reference sequence). V was pared by 7 bases and J by 2 bases, with 7 bases of the junction left unmatched. This chain's CDR3 is CASTPAGPQETQYF. The CDR3 region has the DNA TGTGCCAGCACCCCAGCGGGGCCTCAAGAGACCCAGTACTTC.

The chain combines TRBV28 with TRBJ2-2; D unclear. This CDR3 is built from 12 residues. The V gene lost 11 bases and the J gene lost 5 bases, with 12 bases spanning the gap. The V gene's germline CDR1 is MDHEN and CDR2 SYDVKM. The CDR3 DNA follows: TGTGCCGGCCAGGAGAGGACCGGGGAGCTGTTTTTT. Residues: CAGQERTGELFF.

This clonotype was detected a few times. This chain joins TRBV5-5 and TRBJ2-7, with D perhaps matching TRBD2 (5 bases). The CDR3 extends over 15 amino acids. The germline V gene has CDR1 SGHKS and CDR2 YYEKEE (reference sequence). Trimming shortened V by 5 bases and J by 0 bases, and 15 bases separated the two germline ends. The chain's CDR3 is CASSRGVISSYEQYF. The CDR3 region has the DNA TGTGCCAGCAGTCGGGGTGTCATAAGCTCCTACGAGCAGTACTTC. The full variable domain, with the rest looked up from reference TRBV5-5 and TRBJ2-7, is DAGVTQSPTHLIKTRGQQVTLRCSPISGHKSVSWYQQVLGQGPQFIFQYYEKEERGRGNFPDRFSARQFPNYSSELNVNALLLGDSALYLCASSRGVISSYEQYFGPGTRLTVT.